In this sample, the clone carrying this TCR beta chain turned up many times. No antigen is known for it. Time point given: newly diagnosed GD, antithyroid drugs for less than 3 months. PBMC-derived RNA was used for the TCR library. Trimming pared 3 bases from V and 5 bases from J, leaving 13 bases between. In germline, CDR1 is SNHLY, CDR2 FYNNEI. This CDR3 comprises 14 residues. This sample was taken from a study of regulatory T cells in long-lasting Graves disease. Study results and caveats: It was in persistent disease that TRBV28, TRBJ1-2 and TRBJ2-5 were favored.

Libraries of TCR beta came from iRepertoire HTBI primers plus Arm-PCR of CDR3 regions. Using its own MiXCR run on the multiplex PCR reads, TCRdb lists one record per CDR3 protein. Seen here are some 410,000 distinct CDR3 sequences, around 15% observed once, and the top ten hold about 10%. In addition, the sample was reused for a study of T cells in Graves' hyperthyroidism and ophthalmopathy.

The receptor's source is a woman aged 25 to 39 with Graves disease. The rearrangement joins TRBV2 to TRBJ2-5; D not certain. Source: peripheral blood mononuclear cells (PBMCs), taken at new diagnosis, from a patient treated with antithyroid drugs. CDR3 residues: CASSEKGSDETQYF. Written as DNA, the CDR3 is TGTGCCAGCAGTGAGAAGGGTTCCGATGAGACCCAGTACTTC. The full variable domain, with the rest looked up from reference TRBV2 and TRBJ2-5, is EPEVTQTPSHQVTQMGQEVILRCVPISNHLYFYWYRQILGQKVEFLVSFYNNEISEKSEIFDDQFSVERPDGSNFTLKIRSTKLEDSAMYFCASSEKGSDETQYFGPGTRLLVL.